The present entry profiles one TCR beta chain with its context. Its cognate antigen is unknown. Sequencing used immunoSEQ multiplex PCR; TCRdb keeps in-frame clones, though not all of them. The sample has about 88,000 clones; roughly 93% are singletons. The ends were cut back, 6 bases at V and 3 bases at J, with 15 bases in the middle. The CDR3 is 15 residues long. Germline lookup yields CDR1 MNHNY and CDR2 SVGAGI (reference sequence). The sample comes from a study of graft-versus-host responses after intestinal transplantation. Findings and caveats of the study: Allografts of patients with graft-donor T cell macrochimerism showed high graft-versus-host to host-versus-graft clone ratios.

This receptor was taken from a human donor who was the organ donor for an intestinal transplant. The chain links TRBV6-6 to TRBJ1-5, with TRBD1 as a possible D gene (5 bases). This sample comprised unstimulated CD4+ T cells sorted from spleen or lymph node cells, obtained before transplant. The CDR3 loop is CASRGTGRNNQPQHF. In DNA, the CDR3 is TGTGCCAGCAGGGGGACGGGTAGGAACAATCAGCCCCAGCATTTT.